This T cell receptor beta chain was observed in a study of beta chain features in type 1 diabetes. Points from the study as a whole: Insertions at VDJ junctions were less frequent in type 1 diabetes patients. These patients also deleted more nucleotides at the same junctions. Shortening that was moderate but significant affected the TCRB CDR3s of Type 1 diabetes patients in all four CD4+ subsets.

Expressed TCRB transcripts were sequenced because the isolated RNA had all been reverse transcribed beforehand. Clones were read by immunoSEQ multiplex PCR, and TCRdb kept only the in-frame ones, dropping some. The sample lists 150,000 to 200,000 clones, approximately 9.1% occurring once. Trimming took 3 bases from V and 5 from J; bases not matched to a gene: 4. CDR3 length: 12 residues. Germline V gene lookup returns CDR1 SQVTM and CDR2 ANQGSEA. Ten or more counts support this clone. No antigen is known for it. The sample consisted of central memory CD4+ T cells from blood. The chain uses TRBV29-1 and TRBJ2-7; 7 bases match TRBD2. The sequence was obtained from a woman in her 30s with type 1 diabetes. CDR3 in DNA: TGCAGCGTTGAGTACGGGAGGCACGAGCAGTACTTC. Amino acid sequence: CSVEYGRHEQYF.